This TCR beta chain was captured in a study of cytomegalovirus exposure and HLA in healthy donors. Regarding the study as a whole: Follow-up analysis later connected one missense variant in DCLRE1C with trimming of TCR beta V- and J-genes. An assumption of roughly uniform sequencing depth across donors underlay the presence/absence analyses. Some 17,000 TCR beta sequences were associated with HLA alleles at 0.05 false discovery rate in a later analysis.

As to this clone: Its antigen is unknown.

V gave up 6 bases and J gave up 5 bases, with 14 bases separating them. Germline V gene data show CDR1 as SGHTA and CDR2 as FQGNSA. This CDR3 contains 13 residues. PCR employed 60 Vbeta and 13 Jbeta primers. Sequenced by immunoSEQ multiplex PCR; TCRdb stores in-frame clones only, minus some. This table has about 96,000 clones, under 85% appearing once. Specimen: PBMCs. The source is a woman between 70 and 85 years old in good health and CMV-seropositive. The gene calls are TRBV7-2 and TRBJ2-7; weak D call: TRBD1 (6 bases). This CDR3 is CASRPAGANEQYF. CDR3 sequence (DNA): TGTGCCAGCAGACCCGCAGGGGCAAACGAGCAGTACTTC.